This T cell receptor (beta chain) was identified in a study of T-cell reconstitution after alpha-beta-depleted transplantation in children. This clonotype was seen many times. Germline CDR1 reads MNHNS; CDR2 reads SASEGT. Trimming removed 8 bases at V and 4 bases at J, with 6 bases between. The CDR3 is 11 residues long. The authors prepared the TCRbeta library with unique molecular identifiers. TCRdb passed the PCR reads through MiXCR, listing each CDR3 protein once. The repertoire holds 250,000 to 350,000 distinct CDR3 sequences, 9.5% to 10% seen once, with about 9.4% in the top ten. The source of this sequence is a human donor who donated a stem cell graft to a child with SCID. V gene TRBV6-1 combines with J gene TRBJ2-1; D ambiguous. The sequencing here drew on PBMCs from the stem cell graft donor, taken from the stem cell graft. The CDR3 is CASGEYNEQFF. The CDR3 coding sequence is TGTGCCAGCGGGGAATACAATGAGCAGTTCTTC.